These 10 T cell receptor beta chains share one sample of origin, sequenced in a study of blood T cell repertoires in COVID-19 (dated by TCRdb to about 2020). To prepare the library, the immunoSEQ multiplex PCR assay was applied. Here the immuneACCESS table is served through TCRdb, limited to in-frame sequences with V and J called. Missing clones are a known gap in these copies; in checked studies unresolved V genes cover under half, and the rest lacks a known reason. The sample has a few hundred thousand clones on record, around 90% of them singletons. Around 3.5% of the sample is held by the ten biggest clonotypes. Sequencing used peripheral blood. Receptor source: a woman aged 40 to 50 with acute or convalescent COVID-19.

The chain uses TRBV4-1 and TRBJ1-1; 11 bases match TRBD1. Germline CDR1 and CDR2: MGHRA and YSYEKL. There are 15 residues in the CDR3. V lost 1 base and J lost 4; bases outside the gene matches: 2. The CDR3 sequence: CASSQAGTGGTEAFF. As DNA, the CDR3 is TGCGCCAGCAGCCAAGCAGGGACAGGGGGCACTGAAGCTTTCTTT.

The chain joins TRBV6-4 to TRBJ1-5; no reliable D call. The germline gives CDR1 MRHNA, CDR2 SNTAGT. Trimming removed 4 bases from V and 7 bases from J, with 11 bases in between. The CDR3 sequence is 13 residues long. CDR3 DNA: TGTGCCAGCAGTGTTCAGGAGGGACAGCCCCAGCATTTT. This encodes CASSVQEGQPQHF.

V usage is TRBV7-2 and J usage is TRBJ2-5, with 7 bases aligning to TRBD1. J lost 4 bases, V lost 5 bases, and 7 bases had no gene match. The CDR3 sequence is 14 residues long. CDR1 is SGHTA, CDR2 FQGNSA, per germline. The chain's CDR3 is CASSTNRQGETQYF. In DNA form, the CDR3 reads TGTGCCAGCAGCACGAACCGACAGGGAGAGACCCAGTACTTC.

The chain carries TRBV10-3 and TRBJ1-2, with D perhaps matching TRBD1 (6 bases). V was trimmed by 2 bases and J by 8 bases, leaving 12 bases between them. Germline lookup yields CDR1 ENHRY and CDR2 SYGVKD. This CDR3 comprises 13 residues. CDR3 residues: CAISEQGSTGYTF. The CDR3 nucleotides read TGTGCCATCAGTGAGCAGGGGTCGACGGGCTACACCTTC.

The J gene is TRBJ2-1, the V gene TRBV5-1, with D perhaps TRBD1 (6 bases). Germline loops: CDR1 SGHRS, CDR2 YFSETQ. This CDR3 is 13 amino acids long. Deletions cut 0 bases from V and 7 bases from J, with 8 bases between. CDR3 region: CASSLGQVNEQFF. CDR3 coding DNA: TGCGCCAGCAGCTTGGGACAGGTGAATGAGCAGTTCTTC. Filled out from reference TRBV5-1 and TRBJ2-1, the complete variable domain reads KAGVTQTPRYLIKTRGQQVTLSCSPISGHRSVSWYQQTPGQGLQFLFEYFSETQRNKGNFPGRFSGRQFSNSRSEMNVSTLELGDSALYLCASSLGQVNEQFFGPGTRLTVL.

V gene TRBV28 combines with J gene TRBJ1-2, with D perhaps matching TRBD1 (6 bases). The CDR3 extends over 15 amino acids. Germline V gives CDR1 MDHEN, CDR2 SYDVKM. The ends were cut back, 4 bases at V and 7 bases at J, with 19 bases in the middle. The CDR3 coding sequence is TGTGCCAGCAGTTCAGCCCCGAACAGGGTTGGTGGCTACACCTTC. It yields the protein CASSSAPNRVGGYTF.

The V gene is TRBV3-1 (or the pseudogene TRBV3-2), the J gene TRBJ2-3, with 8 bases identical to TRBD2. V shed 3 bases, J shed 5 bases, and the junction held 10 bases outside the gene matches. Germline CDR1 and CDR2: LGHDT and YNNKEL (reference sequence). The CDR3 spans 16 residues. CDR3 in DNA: TGTGCCAGCAGCCAGCGACGCGGGGGGCGGGGAGATACGCAGTATTTT. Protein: CASSQRRGGRGDTQYF.

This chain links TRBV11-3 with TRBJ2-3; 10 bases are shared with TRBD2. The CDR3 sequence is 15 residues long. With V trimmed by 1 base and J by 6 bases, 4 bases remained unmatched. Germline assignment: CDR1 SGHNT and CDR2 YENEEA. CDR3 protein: CASSLGSSGGDTQYF. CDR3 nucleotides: TGTGCCAGCAGCTTAGGGAGTAGCGGGGGGGATACGCAGTATTTT.

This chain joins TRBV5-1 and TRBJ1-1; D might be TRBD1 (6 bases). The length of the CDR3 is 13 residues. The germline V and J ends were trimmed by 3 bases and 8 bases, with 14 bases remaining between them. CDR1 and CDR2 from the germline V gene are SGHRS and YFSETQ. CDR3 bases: TGCGCCAGCAGCTCCGTAGGGACACAAGAAGCTTTCTTT. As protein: CASSSVGTQEAFF.

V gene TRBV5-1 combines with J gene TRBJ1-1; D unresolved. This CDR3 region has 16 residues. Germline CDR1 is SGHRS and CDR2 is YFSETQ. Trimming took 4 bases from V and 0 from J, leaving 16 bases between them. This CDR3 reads CASSTLSQTVNTEAFF. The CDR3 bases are TGCGCCAGCAGCACCCTATCACAGACGGTGAACACTGAAGCTTTCTTT.